A single T cell receptor (beta chain) is shown here with its context. The target of this receptor is not known. No base quality values were provided; no much bigger clone lies one nucleotide off. Relative to germline, V is 0 bases shorter and J is 5 bases shorter, with 13 bases between their ends. The germline V gene (reference sequence) specifies LNHDA as CDR1 and SQIVND as CDR2. The CDR3 spans 15 residues, from the cysteine through the phenylalanine. The DNA shown is the 45-base CDR3, in frame from base 1. Using the deep immunoSEQ assay, multiplex PCR amplified TCR CDR3 regions from genomic DNA. Genomic DNA extracted from each cell subset was distributed evenly over all wells of several immunoSEQ 96-well plates, and each plate served as one replicate. For sorted subsets, about 220 ng of genomic DNA, equivalent to roughly 30,000 T cell genomes, went into each replicate PCR. Purified libraries were quantified with a Qubit 3.0 fluorometer, sized on a Bioanalyzer 2100, and re-quantified with the KAPA Library Quantification kit. Every immunoSEQ 96-well plate was sequenced on a separate single-read 150-cycle Illumina NextSeq 550 flow cell. Regarding the original processing steps: Because only junctional sequences without quality scores were contained in the immunoSEQ output, filtering matching that applied to full-length reads could not be performed. Sequences were annotated with PyIR, a Python wrapper for IgBLAST v1.9, using IMGT germline references to assign V/J genes and CDR3. Reads with weak V/J assignments (E-value above 1e-6), missing CDR3, stop codons, out-of-frame junctions, or ambiguous translated residues were removed. V3J clonotypes were defined by identical inferred V gene, J gene, and CDR3 amino acid sequence. Percentage overlap between repertoires was calculated by dividing the number of shared unique clonotypes by the size of the smaller repertoire. Richness of each repertoire was evaluated using RTK rarefaction, the Chao1 estimator, and Recon v2.1 estimates of unobserved clonotypes. Generation probabilities were computed with OLGA for all TCRbeta clonotypes obtained by the gDNA method from several donors. The clones in this table, taken by TCRdb from immuneACCESS, are in-frame only. Not every clone is retained; where verified, under half of the shortfall comes from an unresolved V gene, and the cause of the rest is unknown. D and trimming were read from the DNA, whereas the V and J calls and clone size are those reported in that table. Within this sample are approximately 530,000 clones, with around 95% of them counted one time only. The ten largest make up about 0.068% of the sample.

This record comes from a study of shared clonotypes between healthy human individuals (TCRdb year 2020). The study in broad terms: A few men and two women, aged 18 to 49 years, made up the cohort. Per donor, three plates each were used for CD4 naive and CD4 memory, two for CD8 naive, and one for CD8 memory. To estimate repertoire size and how much clonotype sharing occurs between individuals, the study deeply sequenced the blood TCR repertoires of about five healthy adults. Different laboratories and diverse techniques were used to prepare libraries and sequence TCR repertoires, to increase sequencing depth and limit assay-specific biases. Leukapheresis yielded between about 0.85 and 10 billion PBMCs per donor.

The paper's findings and limits, for the study overall: The genetic and exposure-history diversity represented was limited by the small number of donors. Pairwise subsampling led to the expectation that sequencing depth would affect the degree of clonotype sharing among donors. Only blood was sampled, and tissue TCR repertoires likely differ from those in blood. Clonotypes shared by all four sorted-subset donors showed higher generation probabilities than non-shared clonotypes. Larger estimated clonotype richness was generally found for naive subsets than for memory subsets. Even with the large sequencing depth, rarefaction of the sorted-subset datasets indicated that sequencing was incomplete. When a few donors were compared, the shared fraction of clonotypes was 5% to 6.5% for naive CD4, less than 4% for naive CD8, 2% to 2.5% for memory CD4, and less than 0.5% for memory CD8.

Donors were healthy HIV-negative adults with no recently reported acute infections or vaccinations. Every donor was a Caucasian adult residing in Nashville, Tennessee, USA. CD4+ T cells were enriched through magnetic negative selection, after which naive cells were positively selected on CD45RA and the remaining negative fraction served as the memory subset. Blood was obtained by leukapheresis, after which PBMCs were separated by Ficoll-Histopaque density gradient centrifugation and cryopreserved in liquid nitrogen vapor phase. Analytical flow cytometry was used to check the purity and quantity of each magnetically sorted T cell population. Genomic DNA was isolated from every sorted fraction and measured by UV absorbance on a Nanodrop 2000c.

The specimen was naive CD4+ T cells sorted from blood. This sample's cell subset or site label indicates: CD45RA+ positively selected. The V gene is TRBV19 and the J gene is TRBJ2-5; the D gene is perhaps TRBD1, on 6 matching bases. The sequence came from a woman between 25 and 40 years old in good health. For the CDR3, the sequence is CASSIDLRDTETQYF. DNA sequence: TGTGCCAGTAGTATAGATCTACGGGACACGGAGACCCAGTACTTC.